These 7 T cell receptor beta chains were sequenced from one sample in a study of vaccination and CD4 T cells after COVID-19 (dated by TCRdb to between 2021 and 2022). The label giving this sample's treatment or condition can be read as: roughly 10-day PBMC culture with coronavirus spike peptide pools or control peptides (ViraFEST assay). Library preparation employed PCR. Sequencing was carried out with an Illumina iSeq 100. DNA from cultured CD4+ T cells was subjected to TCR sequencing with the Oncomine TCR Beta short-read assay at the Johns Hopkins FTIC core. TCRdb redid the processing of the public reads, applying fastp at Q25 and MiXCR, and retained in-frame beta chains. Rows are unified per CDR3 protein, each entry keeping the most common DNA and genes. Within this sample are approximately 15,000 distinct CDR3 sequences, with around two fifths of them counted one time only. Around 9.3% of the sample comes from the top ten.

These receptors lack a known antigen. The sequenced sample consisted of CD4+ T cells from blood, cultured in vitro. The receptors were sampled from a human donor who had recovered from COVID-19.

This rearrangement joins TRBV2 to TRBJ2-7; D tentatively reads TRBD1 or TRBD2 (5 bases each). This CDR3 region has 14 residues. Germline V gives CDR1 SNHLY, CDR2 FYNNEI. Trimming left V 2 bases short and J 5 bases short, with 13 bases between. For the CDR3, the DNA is TGTGCCAGCAGTGAATTTGTGGGGACCAACGAGCAGTACTTC. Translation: CASSEFVGTNEQYF.

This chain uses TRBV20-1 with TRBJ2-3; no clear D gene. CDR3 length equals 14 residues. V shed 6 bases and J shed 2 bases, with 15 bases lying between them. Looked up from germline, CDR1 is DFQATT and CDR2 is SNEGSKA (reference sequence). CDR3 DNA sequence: TGCAGTGCCGGTCGAAAGAAGTTCACAGATACGCAGTATTTT. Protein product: CSAGRKKFTDTQYF.

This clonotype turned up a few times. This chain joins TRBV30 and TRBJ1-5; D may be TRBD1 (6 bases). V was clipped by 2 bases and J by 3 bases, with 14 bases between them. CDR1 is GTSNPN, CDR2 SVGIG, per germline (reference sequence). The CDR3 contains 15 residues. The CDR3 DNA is TGTGCCTGGAGTCGGAGGGGGGTAAACAATCAGCCCCAGCATTTT. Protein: CAWSRRGVNNQPQHF.

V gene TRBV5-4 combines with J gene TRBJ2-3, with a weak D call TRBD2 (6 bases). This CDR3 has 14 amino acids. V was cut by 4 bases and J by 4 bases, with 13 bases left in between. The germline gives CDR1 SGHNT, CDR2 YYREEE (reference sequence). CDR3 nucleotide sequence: TGTGCCAGCAGCCGGGAGTCTTCTGCAGATACGCAGTATTTT. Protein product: CASSRESSADTQYF.

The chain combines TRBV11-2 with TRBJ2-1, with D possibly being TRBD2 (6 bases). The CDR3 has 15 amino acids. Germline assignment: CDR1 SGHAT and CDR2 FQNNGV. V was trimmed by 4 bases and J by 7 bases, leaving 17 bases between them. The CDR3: CASSSPTRAVNEQFF. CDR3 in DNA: TGTGCCAGCAGCTCCCCGACTAGGGCGGTAAATGAGCAGTTCTTC.

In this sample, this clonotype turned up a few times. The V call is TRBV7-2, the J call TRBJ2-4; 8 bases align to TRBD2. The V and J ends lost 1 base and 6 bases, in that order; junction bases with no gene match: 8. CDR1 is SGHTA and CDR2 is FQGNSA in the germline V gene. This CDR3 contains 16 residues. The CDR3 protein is CASSLGWGLGGNIQYF. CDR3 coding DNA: TGTGCCAGCAGCTTAGGGTGGGGACTAGGCGGAAACATTCAGTACTTC.

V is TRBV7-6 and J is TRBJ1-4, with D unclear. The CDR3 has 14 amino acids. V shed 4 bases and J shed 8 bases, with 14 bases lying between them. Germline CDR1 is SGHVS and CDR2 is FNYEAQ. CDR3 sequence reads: CASSSAGWREKLFF. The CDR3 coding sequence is TGTGCCAGCAGCTCGGCCGGGTGGAGGGAAAAACTGTTTTTT.